The sequence of this TCR beta chain was determined in a study of glioma-infiltrating T cells. The CDR3 runs to 17 residues. The germline V gene encodes CDR1 MGHRA and CDR2 YSYEKL. V was pared by 4 bases and J by 3 bases, with 9 bases of the junction left unmatched. The iRepertoire nested amplicon-rescue multiplex PCR amplified TCR alpha and beta CDR3s from RNA. Each CDR3 protein gets one entry after TCRdb re-called the multiplex PCR reads with MiXCR. Of approximately 400,000 distinct CDR3 sequences listed, roughly two fifths are singletons. Input material: glioma tissue, nonneoplastic brain tissue, or PBMCs (not recorded which). This clonotype was obtained from a human donor with low-grade glioma or glioblastoma, undergoing nonglioma brain surgery, or in good health (not recorded which). The chain uses TRBV4-1 and TRBJ2-3; 11 bases match TRBD1. The CDR3 DNA reads as TGCGCCAGCAGCCGCCCTGGGGGGGACAGGGGGACAGATACGCAGTATTTT. Its translation: CASSRPGGDRGTDTQYF.